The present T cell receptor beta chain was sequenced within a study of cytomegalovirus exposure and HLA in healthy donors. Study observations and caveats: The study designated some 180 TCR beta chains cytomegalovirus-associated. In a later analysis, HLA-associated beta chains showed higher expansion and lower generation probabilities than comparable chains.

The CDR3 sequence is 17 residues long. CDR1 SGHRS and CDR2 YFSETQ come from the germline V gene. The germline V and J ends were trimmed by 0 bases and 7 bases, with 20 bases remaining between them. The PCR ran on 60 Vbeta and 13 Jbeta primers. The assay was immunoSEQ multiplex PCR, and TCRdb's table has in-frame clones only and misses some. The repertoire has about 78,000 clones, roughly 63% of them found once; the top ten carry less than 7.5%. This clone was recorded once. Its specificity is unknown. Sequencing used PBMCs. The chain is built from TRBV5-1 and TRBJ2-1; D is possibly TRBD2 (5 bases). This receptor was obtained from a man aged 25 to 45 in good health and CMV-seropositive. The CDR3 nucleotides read TGCGCCAGCAGCTTGGAGGGTCGCGTCGATAGCGTAAATGAGCAGTTCTTC. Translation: CASSLEGRVDSVNEQFF.